This TCR beta chain was obtained from a study of type 1 regulatory T cells. Study information: An in vitro protocol generated T-allo10, a Tr1-enriched, alloantigen-specific CD4 T cell product.

On this clonotype itself: Its matching antigen is unknown.

CDR1 is MNHEY and CDR2 is SVGEGT in the germline V gene. This CDR3 has 16 residues. The V segment lost 7 bases and the J segment 5 bases; nucleotides outside the gene matches: 13. MiXCR, run by TCRdb on the reads, gives a single entry per CDR3 protein. Of about 59,000 distinct CDR3 sequences listed, 62% are singletons. V is TRBV6-2 or TRBV6-3 and J is TRBJ2-1; TRBD2 agrees at 8 bases. Sequenced input: cultured non-Tr1 T cells, either the whole culture or a sorted T cell fraction (not recorded which). This receptor was identified in a human donor in good health. This chain's CDR3 is CASNLRPGRAHNEQFF. The CDR3 DNA follows: TGTGCCAGCAACCTCCGCCCCGGGAGGGCACACAATGAGCAGTTCTTC.